The rows below give T cell receptor beta chains drawn from one sample of a study of blood T cell repertoires in COVID-19. The assay was immunoSEQ multiplex PCR, and TCRdb's table has in-frame clones only and misses some. The table lists about 46,000 clones, 88% of them singletons. Sequenced sample: peripheral blood. The receptor set was obtained from a man in his fifties with active COVID-19. Each CDR3 is given with its conserved first and last residue. The D gene is left open where the match is weak. Only part of the rows carry a size: once, few, many, or a class if the clone is expanded.

TRBJ2-5,TRBV7-2,NA,NA,TGTGCCAGCAGCCGCGCTGGAGTATCAGAGACCCAGTACTTC,CASSRAGVSETQYF
TRBJ2-3,TRBV11-2,NA,NA,TGTGCCAGCCGAAGGCCGGGGACAGATACGCAGTATTTT,CASRRPGTDTQYF
TRBJ2-7,TRBV12-3/TRBV12-4,NA,NA,TGTGCCAGCAGTCAAGCTATCTACGAGCAGTACTTC,CASSQAIYEQYF
TRBJ2-5,TRBV18,NA,NA,TGTGCCAGCTCACCTCTACAGGAGATCCAAGAGACCCAGTACTTC,CASSPLQEIQETQYF
TRBJ2-1,TRBV5-1,NA,NA,TGCGCCAGCAGCTTGGCCATAGGGGCGGGGAATGAGCAGTTCTTC,CASSLAIGAGNEQFF
TRBJ1-6,TRBV19,TRBD1,NA,TGTGCCAGTAGTCAATGGCGTGCAGGGGGAAATTCACCCCTCCACTTT,CASSQWRAGGNSPLHF
TRBJ1-1,TRBV2,NA,NA,TGTGCCAGCAGCCGGGTCCAGAACACTGAAGCTTTCTTT,CASSRVQNTEAFF
TRBJ2-7,TRBV6-2/TRBV6-3,NA,once,TGTGCCAGCAGCCCCGCGATCTCCTACGAGCAGTACTTC,CASSPAISYEQYF
TRBJ1-1,TRBV5-4,NA,NA,TGTGCCAGCAGCTTGGTTGGGAGTCCGACTGAAGCTTTCTTT,CASSLVGSPTEAFF
TRBJ2-3,TRBV5-1,TRBD2,NA,TGCGCCAGCAGCTCGGGACTAGCGGGGGGGTTCACAGATACGCAGTATTTT,CASSSGLAGGFTDTQYF
TRBJ1-3,TRBV19,TRBD1,NA,TGTGCCAGTAGAGACAGGGGATATGGAAACACCATATATTTT,CASRDRGYGNTIYF
TRBJ2-1,TRBV28,TRBD2,NA,TGTGCCAGCAGTTTTCCCCGGGGTAGCGGGAGGAATGAGCAGTTCTTC,CASSFPRGSGRNEQFF
TRBJ1-2,TRBV12-5,NA,NA,TGTGCTAGTGGTTTGGCCGGGGCAGGGGATGGCTACACCTTC,CASGLAGAGDGYTF
TRBJ1-2,TRBV5-1,NA,NA,TGCCCCCGCCGGTCCGGGGGGGGCTATGGCTACACCTTC,CPRRSGGGYGYTF
TRBJ2-3,TRBV18,TRBD2,NA,TGTGCCAGCTCACCGTCGACTAGCGGGGGCACAGATACGCAGTATTTT,CASSPSTSGGTDTQYF
TRBJ1-6,TRBV6-5,NA,NA,TGTGCCAGCAGCTCTAGGGAGATGAGTTCACCCCTCCACTTT,CASSSREMSSPLHF
TRBJ2-1,TRBV23-1,TRBD1,NA,TGCGCCAGCAGTCAATCAGGGGACAGCCCTAACAATGCGCAGTTCTTC,CASSQSGDSPNNAQFF
TRBJ1-2,TRBV2,NA,NA,TGTGCCAGCACCATACCGGACGGGGACTATGGCTACACCTTC,CASTIPDGDYGYTF
TRBJ2-1,TRBV5-8,TRBD2,NA,TGTGCCAGCAGCCCACGACTAGCTTCCCCCTACAATGAGCAGTTCTTC,CASSPRLASPYNEQFF
TRBJ2-2,TRBV7-2,NA,NA,TGTGCCAGCAGCTTCGCAGGGACCGGGGAGCTGTTTTTT,CASSFAGTGELFF
TRBJ2-5,TRBV3-1/TRBV3-2,NA,NA,TGTGCCAGCAGCTACCGGGACAAATGGACCCAGTACTTC,CASSYRDKWTQYF
TRBJ1-5,TRBV18,NA,NA,TGTGCCAGCTCACCACGTATGGTGGGACATACCCTTAGCAATCAGCCCCAGCATTTT,CASSPRMVGHTLSNQPQHF
TRBJ2-1,TRBV27,TRBD2,NA,TGTGCCAGCAGTATTCTCTCGGGACTATACAATGAGCAGTTCTTC,CASSILSGLYNEQFF
TRBJ2-7,TRBV11-3,NA,few,TGTGCCAGCAGCTTCAGGGGTGAATACGAGCAGTACTTC,CASSFRGEYEQYF
TRBJ2-3,TRBV19,TRBD2,NA,TGTGCCAGTACCAATGGGCTAGCGGGAGCCTCTAGCACAGATACGCAGTATTTT,CASTNGLAGASSTDTQYF
TRBJ2-5,TRBV14,NA,NA,TGTGCCAGCAGCCAAAGGTGGGAGAGGGCCCAAGAGACCCAGTACTTC,CASSQRWERAQETQYF
TRBJ1-1,TRBV6-2/TRBV6-3,NA,NA,TGTGCCAGCAGTTACTCTGGCAGGGAAGCTTTCTTT,CASSYSGREAFF
TRBJ2-5,TRBV29-1,NA,medium-sized,TGCAGCGTTGAAGTTACTAGACAAGAGACCCAGTACTTC,CSVEVTRQETQYF
TRBJ1-1,TRBV11-2,NA,NA,TGTGCCAGCAAAGGACTAAGGGACACTGAAGCTTTCTTT,CASKGLRDTEAFF
TRBJ2-5,TRBV5-1,NA,NA,TGCGCCAGCATTAAGGGGTTTGGAGAGACCCAGTACTTC,CASIKGFGETQYF
TRBJ1-2,TRBV6-5,TRBD1,NA,TGTGCCAGCAGGAGACAGGGGATGGGGGGCTACACCTTC,CASRRQGMGGYTF
TRBJ2-1,TRBV19,TRBD2,NA,TGTGCCAGTAGCCTAGGGACTAGCGGGAGGGGCAATGAGCAGTTCTTC,CASSLGTSGRGNEQFF
TRBJ2-3,TRBV7-8,NA,NA,TGTGCCAGCAGCTTAGGAAGAGCTCGTGGCACAGATACGCAGTATTTT,CASSLGRARGTDTQYF
TRBJ1-1,TRBV15,NA,NA,TGTGCCACCAGCAGAGACCAGGGGACCCGCAACACTGAAGCTTTCTTT,CATSRDQGTRNTEAFF